These 20 T cell receptor beta chains were sequenced from one sample in a study of metastatic and nonmetastatic thyroid tumors. TCRdb recomputed clones from the PCR reads via MiXCR. The data show under 4,000 clones, with under 40% seen just once and 25% to 30% held by the top ten. No treatment had been given to any patient before thyroid surgery. The sequencing sample was made of adjacent normal tissue. The receptors come from a female donor with papillary thyroid cancer or a benign thyroid nodule (not recorded which). Some clones in this sample may be carry-over from other donors' samples.

V is TRBV4-2 and J is TRBJ2-1; 9 bases align to TRBD2. V lost 0 bases and J lost 4; bases outside the gene matches: 7. The CDR3 contains 17 residues. The germline gives CDR1 LGHNA, CDR2 YNFKEQ. The CDR3 DNA reads as TGTGCCAGCAGCCAAGATGGGGCTAGCGGGAATTACAATGAGCAGTTCTTC. Translation gives CASSQDGASGNYNEQFF.

The V and J genes are TRBV12-3 or TRBV12-4 and TRBJ2-7; 7 bases are a match to TRBD2. The CDR3 runs to 13 residues. The trim removed 7 bases at V and 0 bases at J, leaving 3 bases unmatched. The CDR3 region is CASIRGVSYEQYF. CDR3 DNA sequence: TGTGCCAGCATCCGGGGGGTCTCCTACGAGCAGTACTTC.

This clone was recorded at least ten times. For the CDR3, the DNA is TGTGCCAGCAGCTTGGGGGGAGCGACTGAAGCTTTCTTT. It translates to CASSLGGATEAFF. V is TRBV7-2 and J is TRBJ1-1, with D perhaps TRBD1 (5 bases). The CDR3 extends over 13 amino acids. Germline CDR1 is SGHTA and CDR2 is FQGNSA. V lost 3 bases, J lost 5 bases, and 10 bases lay in between. The whole variable domain, remainder taken from reference TRBV7-2 and TRBJ1-1, is GAGVSQSPSNKVTEKGKDVELRCDPISGHTALYWYRQSLGQGLEFLIYFQGNSAPDKSGLPSDRFSAERTGGSVSTLTIQRTQQEDSAVYLCASSLGGATEAFFGQGTRLTVV.

This clone came up a few times. J is TRBJ2-1 and V is TRBV12-3 or TRBV12-4; possible D gene TRBD2, 6 bases. V was shortened by 3 bases and J by 0 bases, with 6 bases between the two germline ends. This CDR3 spans 14 amino acids. The CDR3 nucleotides read TGTGCCAGCAGTTTCGGGAGCTCCTACAATGAGCAGTTCTTC. It specifies CASSFGSSYNEQFF.

The chain employs TRBV5-1 and TRBJ1-1; D gene ambiguous. The germline V and J ends were trimmed by 0 bases and 0 bases, with 9 bases remaining between them. This CDR3 region has 15 residues. Germline V lookup: CDR1 SGHRS, CDR2 YFSETQ. The CDR3 nucleotides read TGCGCCAGCAGCTTGGGACAAGGAGTGAACACTGAAGCTTTCTTT. Translating gives CASSLGQGVNTEAFF.

The chain has TRBV5-6 and TRBJ1-1; D is unresolved. Trimming left V 0 bases short and J 4 bases short, with 7 bases between. The CDR3 runs to 13 residues. In germline, CDR1 is SGHDT, CDR2 YYEEEE. CDR3 residues: CASSLVRITEAFF. The CDR3 bases are TGTGCCAGCAGCTTGGTACGGATCACTGAAGCTTTCTTT.

This clone was detected only a few times. The rearrangement links TRBV10-2 to TRBJ2-1; TRBD2 agrees at 9 bases. CDR1 is WSHSY and CDR2 is SAAADI in the germline V gene. The ends lost 7 bases at V and 4 bases at J; junction bases unmatched: 5. The CDR3 spans 14 residues. CDR3 bases: TGCGCCAGCAAAATAGGACTAGCGTACAATGAGCAGTTCTTC. It translates to CASKIGLAYNEQFF.

The chain carries TRBV12-3 or TRBV12-4 and TRBJ2-1, with D perhaps matching TRBD2 (5 bases). V lost 6 bases and J 0 bases, leaving 12 bases between the germline ends. The CDR3 has 15 residues. The CDR3 sequence is CASSPGLGSYNEQFF. In nucleotides, the CDR3 is TGTGCCAGCAGCCCAGGACTCGGCTCCTACAATGAGCAGTTCTTC.

The chain employs TRBV5-8 and TRBJ2-1; 7 bases fit TRBD2. V lost 3 bases, J lost 8 bases, and 5 bases stayed unmatched. The CDR3 is 13 residues long. The V gene's germline CDR1 is SGHTS and CDR2 YDEGEE. The CDR3 sequence is CASSWGLLDEQFF. The CDR3 DNA is TGTGCCAGCAGCTGGGGACTACTCGATGAGCAGTTCTTC.

This clone was seen a few times. The same CDR3 can be traced to other DNA sequences in this sample. The chain couples TRBV27 to TRBJ2-5; TRBD1 matches 12 bases. The trim removed 2 bases at V and 4 bases at J, leaving 11 bases unmatched. Per the germline V gene, CDR1 is MNHEY and CDR2 is SMNVEV (reference sequence). This CDR3 has 18 residues. CDR3 region: CASSLVRFGDRGRETQYF. In DNA, the CDR3 is TGTGCCAGCAGTTTAGTAAGGTTCGGGGACAGGGGGCGAGAGACCCAGTACTTC.

The genes are TRBV13 and TRBJ2-7, with 7 bases matching TRBD1. Germline V gene lookup returns CDR1 PRHDT and CDR2 FYEKMQ (reference sequence). CDR3 length: 12 residues. V shed 8 bases, J shed 1 base, and the junction held 2 bases outside the gene matches. The CDR3 spells CASRQGSYEQYF. The CDR3 DNA follows: TGTGCCAGCCGACAGGGATCCTACGAGCAGTACTTC.

This clone has a handful of counts. CDR3 sequence (DNA): TGTGCCTGGAGTGGCCCAACCAGTTACAATGAGCAGTTCTTC. Translating it yields CAWSGPTSYNEQFF. The chain uses TRBV30 and TRBJ2-1; D is unclear. With 1 base removed from V and 4 bases from J, the gap between germline ends came to 11 bases. Germline V gene lookup returns CDR1 GTSNPN and CDR2 SVGIG (reference sequence). This CDR3 has 14 amino acids.

There are a few counts of this clone. The chain recombines TRBV11-3 with TRBJ1-5; 7 bases are shared with TRBD1. V was clipped by 5 bases and J by 0 bases; unmatched bases: 7. CDR1 SGHNT and CDR2 YENEEA come from the germline V gene. This CDR3 comprises 16 residues. The CDR3 spells CASSTRTGYSNQPQHF. The CDR3 DNA is TGTGCCAGCAGCACACGGACAGGCTATAGCAATCAGCCCCAGCATTTT. Full variable domain (remainder filled in from reference TRBV11-3 and TRBJ1-5): EAGVVQSPRYKIIEKKQPVAFWCNPISGHNTLYWYLQNLGQGPELLIRYENEEAVDDSQLPKDRFSAERLKGVDSTLKIQPAELGDSAVYLCASSTRTGYSNQPQHFGDGTRLSIL.

This clone is deemed medium-sized. The rearrangement uses TRBV18 and TRBJ2-3, with D possibly matching TRBD2 (6 bases). Trimming stripped 8 bases from V and 2 bases from J, with 11 bases between. Germline CDR1 and CDR2: KGHSH and LQKENI. This CDR3 spans 13 amino acids. In DNA, the CDR3 is TGTGCCAGCACGTCGGGAGTCACAGATACGCAGTATTTT. Residues: CASTSGVTDTQYF.

The J gene is TRBJ2-7, the V gene TRBV7-2; 9 bases are shared with TRBD1. The trim removed 0 bases at V and 4 bases at J, leaving 7 bases unmatched. Germline V gives CDR1 SGHTA, CDR2 FQGNSA. The CDR3 has 16 residues. In nucleotides, the CDR3 is TGTGCCAGCAGCTTAGCTTTAGGGACAGGGTTGTACGAGCAGTACTTC. Protein product: CASSLALGTGLYEQYF.

The CDR3 sequence is CASSLGLAGGRSTDTQYF. CDR3 coding DNA: TGTGCCAGCAGCTTAGGGCTAGCGGGAGGGCGGAGCACAGATACGCAGTATTTT. The V and J genes are TRBV7-2 and TRBJ2-3; TRBD2 matches at 12 bases. CDR1 is SGHTA and CDR2 is FQGNSA in the germline V gene. The CDR3 sequence is 18 residues long. J gave up 0 bases and V 1 base, and 5 bases lay outside the gene matches.

This clone was seen a few times. V usage is TRBV6-2 or TRBV6-3 and J usage is TRBJ1-6; D gene unclear. Per germline, CDR1 MNHEY and CDR2 SVGEGT. V was cut by 7 bases and J by 16 bases, with 23 bases left in between. The CDR3 sequence is 14 residues long. CDR3 loop: CASIRSQLLSSLHF. The CDR3 DNA reads as TGTGCCAGCATTCGTAGTCAGCTTTTATCTTCTCTCCACTTT.

The genes are TRBV27 and TRBJ1-6, with D possibly TRBD1 on 5 matching bases. Trimming removed 6 bases at V and 2 bases at J, with 8 bases between. The germline V gene has CDR1 MNHEY and CDR2 SMNVEV (reference sequence). The length of the CDR3 is 14 residues. Here the CDR3 reads CASRGATYNSPLHF. The CDR3 DNA reads as TGTGCCAGCAGAGGGGCTACCTATAATTCACCCCTCCACTTT.

In its sample, this clone was seen a few times. This chain uses TRBV19 with TRBJ1-3, with a tentative D call TRBD1 (5 bases). This CDR3 has 15 residues. Germline CDR1 reads LNHDA; CDR2 reads SQIVND (reference sequence). Trimming stripped 6 bases from V and 0 bases from J, with 12 bases between. CDR3 protein: CASRPDTISGNTIYF. The CDR3 DNA reads TGTGCCAGTAGACCGGACACCATCTCTGGAAACACCATATATTTT.

The rearrangement uses TRBV3-1 and TRBJ1-1; maybe TRBD1 (6 bases). The CDR3 sequence is 14 residues long. The germline gives CDR1 LGHDT, CDR2 YNNKEL (reference sequence). The V gene lost 1 base and the J gene lost 8 bases, with 14 bases spanning the gap. The CDR3 here is CASSQVGGTTEAFF. The CDR3 nucleotides read TGTGCCAGCAGCCAAGTAGGGGGGACAACCGAAGCTTTCTTT.